This T cell receptor beta chain was profiled in a study of identical twins. TCRdb reprocessed the 5' RACE reads with MiXCR, giving one entry per CDR3 protein. The sample consists of 1.5 million to 2 million distinct CDR3 sequences, about 32% of them appearing once. Germline CDR1 and CDR2: SGHRS and YFSETQ. The CDR3 consists of 17 residues. The chain has TRBV5-1 and TRBJ2-4, with D tentatively TRBD1 or TRBD2 (6 bases each). The tail of the sequence fits TRBJ2-7 better, so the J call may be wrong. The specimen sequenced was cord blood. The TCR sequence derives from a newborn girl in good health. For the CDR3, the DNA is TGCGCCAGCAGACCAGCTCCTCAAGGAGGGACAACCCACGAGCAGTACTTC. Protein: CASRPAPQGGTTHEQYF.